A single sample is the source of the 18 T cell receptor beta chains below, sequenced in a study of T cells after yellow fever vaccination. TCRdb re-analysed the 5' RACE reads in MiXCR, keeping a single row per CDR3 protein. The table includes approximately 580,000 distinct CDR3 sequences, less than 20% detected once. The sample was PBMCs, taken less than 6 days after the first yellow fever vaccination. These receptors all stem from a man in his late teens or twenties who received the YFV17D yellow fever vaccine.

The table lists this clonotype with a few counts. The chain joins TRBV5-1 to TRBJ1-1; possibly TRBD1 for D (5 bases). Germline assignment: CDR1 SGHRS and CDR2 YFSETQ. Deletions cut 4 bases from V and 9 bases from J, with 16 bases between. The CDR3 is 13 amino acids. CDR3 nucleotide sequence: TGCGCCAGCAGCCGGGGACGGGAGGATAAAGCTTTCTTT. Residues: CASSRGREDKAFF. Full variable domain (rest looked up from reference TRBV5-1 and TRBJ1-1): KAGVTQTPRYLIKTRGQQVTLSCSPISGHRSVSWYQQTPGQGLQFLFEYFSETQRNKGNFPGRFSGRQFSNSRSEMNVSTLELGDSALYLCASSRGREDKAFFGQGTRLTVV.

Concerning this clonotype itself: A read error may produce the germline difference seen at one junction end. This chain connects TRBV7-7 to TRBJ2-1, with 9 bases that match TRBD1. CDR3 size: 17 residues. In germline, CDR1 is SSHAT, CDR2 FNYEAQ (reference sequence). The CDR3 region has the DNA TGTGCTAGCAGCCCCGGGGCCGGGACAGGGCGTAACAATGAGCAGTTCTTC. Its protein is CASSPGAGTGRNNEQFF.

This clonotype was seen at least ten times. The rearrangement uses TRBV7-3 and TRBJ2-3; D is perhaps TRBD2 (6 bases). In germline, CDR1 is SGHTA, CDR2 FQGTGA. This CDR3 contains 14 residues. V shed 5 bases and J shed 11 bases, with 20 bases lying between them. This CDR3 reads CASSTQSGPEGQYF. CDR3 sequence (DNA): TGTGCCAGCAGCACACAAAGCGGTCCGGAGGGGCAGTATTTT.

At least ten counts were recorded for this clonotype. The V gene is TRBV5-1, the J gene TRBJ1-6; D is unclear. Germline assignment: CDR1 SGHRS and CDR2 YFSETQ. This CDR3 is built from 18 residues. V lost 0 bases to trimming and J lost 0 bases, with 13 bases between them. The CDR3 region has the DNA TGCGCCAGCAGCTTGGCGGAGAGAAGGAACTCCTATAATTCACCCCTCCACTTT. Translation: CASSLAERRNSYNSPLHF.

This clonotype was detected many times. The chain employs TRBV5-1 and TRBJ1-2; tentatively, D is TRBD1 (6 bases). CDR1 and CDR2 from the germline V gene are SGHRS and YFSETQ. This CDR3 is 14 amino acids long. The V end was cut by 4 bases, the J end by 8 bases, with 18 bases between. The CDR3 DNA reads as TGCGCCAGCAGCCCAGAACAGGGAGTAGGCGGCTACACCTTC. This encodes CASSPEQGVGGYTF.

The chain recombines TRBV19 with TRBJ2-1; TRBD2 matches at 12 bases. V lost 7 bases, J lost 9 bases, and 7 bases stayed unmatched. Looked up from germline, CDR1 is LNHDA and CDR2 is SQIVND (reference sequence). The CDR3 totals 14 residues. For the CDR3, the DNA is TGTGCCAGTATACCGACTAGCGGGGGTGGTGAGCAGTTCTTC. It specifies CASIPTSGGGEQFF.

In its sample, this clonotype was seen many times. The chain uses TRBV12-3 or TRBV12-4 and TRBJ1-2; D is undetermined. CDR3 length: 13 amino acids. Between the trimmed V and J ends, which lost 10 bases and 2 bases, there was a span of 14 bases. The CDR3 sequence: CAITNQANYGYTF. CDR3 coding DNA: TGTGCCATCACAAACCAGGCAAACTATGGCTACACCTTC.

This rearrangement joins TRBV6-1 to TRBJ1-1; 7 bases agree with TRBD1. Per the germline V gene, CDR1 is MNHNS and CDR2 is SASEGT. The CDR3 covers 13 residues. The V gene end was trimmed by 5 bases and the J gene end by 10 bases; junction bases not matched to a gene: 10. The CDR3 loop is CASSPRQGQAAFF. CDR3 DNA sequence: TGTGCCAGCAGTCCGCGACAGGGTCAGGCAGCTTTCTTT.

The rearrangement uses TRBV20-1 and TRBJ2-5, with D tentatively TRBD2 (6 bases). The ends were cut back, 5 bases at V and 3 bases at J, with 16 bases in the middle. Germline assignment: CDR1 DFQATT and CDR2 SNEGSKA (reference sequence). This CDR3 region has 14 residues. CDR3 in DNA: TGCAGTGCTTGGACAAATTCGGGGGAAGAGACCCAGTACTTC. This sequence encodes CSAWTNSGEETQYF.

The chain has TRBV5-6 and TRBJ1-2, with D possibly being TRBD1 (5 bases). CDR3 length equals 13 residues. With 0 bases removed from V and 11 bases from J, the gap between germline ends came to 14 bases. Germline V gene lookup returns CDR1 SGHDT and CDR2 YYEEEE. CDR3 sequence (DNA): TGTGCCAGCAGCTTGGGGGGCGCTTACCCGTACACCTTC. Residues: CASSLGGAYPYTF. Full variable domain (outside the CDR3, taken from reference TRBV5-6 and TRBJ1-2): DAGVTQSPTHLIKTRGQQVTLRCSPKSGHDTVSWYQQALGQGPQFIFQYYEEEERQRGNFPDRFSGHQFPNYSSELNVNALLLGDSALYLCASSLGGAYPYTFGSGTRLTVV.

Many counts were recorded for this clonotype. The CDR3 nucleotides are TGCAGTGCTAGAGCTTCGGGACAGGGGGCGGGCCAGCCCCAGCATTTT. This sequence encodes CSARASGQGAGQPQHF. V usage is TRBV20-1 and J usage is TRBJ1-5, with TRBD1 matching 12 bases. The CDR3 consists of 16 residues. J was trimmed by 7 bases and V by 1 base; bases with no gene match: 8. Looked up from germline, CDR1 is DFQATT and CDR2 is SNEGSKA (reference sequence).

In its sample, this clonotype was seen many times. The rearrangement uses TRBV4-3 and TRBJ2-6, with no clear D. V lost 5 bases to trimming and J lost 1 base, with 3 bases between them. Germline V gene data show CDR1 as LGHNA and CDR2 as YSLEER. There are 13 residues in the CDR3. The CDR3 protein is CASSASGANVLTF. DNA for the CDR3: TGCGCCAGCAGCGCTTCTGGGGCCAACGTCCTGACTTTC.

The rearrangement joins TRBV19 to TRBJ2-3, with 10 bases fitting TRBD2. This CDR3 is built from 15 residues. Looked up from germline, CDR1 is LNHDA and CDR2 is SQIVND (reference sequence). J lost 2 bases, V lost 7 bases, and 6 bases had no gene match. The CDR3 region is CASTQRGGPTDTQYF. CDR3 coding DNA: TGTGCCAGTACCCAGCGGGGGGGCCCCACAGATACGCAGTATTTT. The variable domain in full, completed from reference TRBV19 and TRBJ2-3, reads DGGITQSPKYLFRKEGQNVTLSCEQNLNHDAMYWYRQDPGQGLRLIYYSQIVNDFQKGDIAEGYSVSREKKESFPLTVTSAQKNPTAFYLCASTQRGGPTDTQYFGPGTRLTVL.

This chain links TRBV29-1 with TRBJ1-1; possible D gene TRBD1, 5 bases. V gave up 7 bases and J gave up 0 bases, with 9 bases separating them. Germline V CDR1 and CDR2: SQVTM, ANQGSEA. The CDR3 totals 12 residues. This CDR3 reads CSGTLMNTEAFF. The CDR3 nucleotides are TGCAGCGGGACACTCATGAACACTGAAGCTTTCTTT.

This clonotype occurred a few times. The chain has TRBV5-1 and TRBJ2-2; 11 bases match TRBD1. V gave up 4 bases and J gave up 1 base; unmatched junction bases: 6. Germline V lookup: CDR1 SGHRS, CDR2 YFSETQ. The CDR3 has 17 amino acids. CDR3 bases: TGCGCCAGCAGCGGAGGACAGGGGGCTGAGAACACCGGGGAGCTGTTTTTT. It translates to CASSGGQGAENTGELFF.

This clonotype occurred a few times. Here the CDR3 DNA reads TGTGCCAGCAGTTTACTCAGGGGCGGGGAGACCCAGTACTTC. As protein: CASSLLRGGETQYF. The J gene is TRBJ2-5, the V gene TRBV28; tentative D call: TRBD1 (6 bases). The length of the CDR3 is 14 residues. Germline CDR1 reads MDHEN; CDR2 reads SYDVKM. V was cut by 2 bases and J by 5 bases, with 12 bases left in between.

The chain recombines TRBV6-1 with TRBJ2-3; 11 bases match TRBD2. This CDR3 has 14 amino acids. Trimming at V came to 6 bases and at J to 15 bases, leaving 14 bases not matched to a gene. Germline V gene lookup returns CDR1 MNHNS and CDR2 SASEGT. CDR3 sequence reads: CASRAGLAVAPAYF. In DNA, the CDR3 is TGTGCCAGCAGAGCGGGACTAGCGGTCGCTCCCGCCTATTTT.

This clonotype was observed many times. The gene calls are TRBV7-6 and TRBJ1-6, with 10 bases identical to TRBD1. The CDR3 contains 14 residues. Germline CDR1 and CDR2: SGHVS and FNYEAQ. The V gene end was trimmed by 5 bases and the J gene end by 7 bases; junction bases not matched to a gene: 2. In nucleotides, the CDR3 is TGTGCCAGCAGCGCGACAGGGGGCAATTCACCCCTCCACTTT. Its translation is CASSATGGNSPLHF.